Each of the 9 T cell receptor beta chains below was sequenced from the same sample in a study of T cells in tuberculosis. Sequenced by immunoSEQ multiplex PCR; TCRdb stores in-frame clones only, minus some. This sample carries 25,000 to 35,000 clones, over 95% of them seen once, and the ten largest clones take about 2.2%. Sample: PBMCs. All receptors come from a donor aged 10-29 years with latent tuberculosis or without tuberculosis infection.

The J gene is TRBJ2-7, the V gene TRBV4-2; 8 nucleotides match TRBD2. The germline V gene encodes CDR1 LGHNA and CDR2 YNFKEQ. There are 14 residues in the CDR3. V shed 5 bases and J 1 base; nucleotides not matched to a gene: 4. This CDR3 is CASSASGSSYEQYF. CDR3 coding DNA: TGTGCCAGCAGCGCAAGCGGGAGTTCCTACGAGCAGTACTTC.

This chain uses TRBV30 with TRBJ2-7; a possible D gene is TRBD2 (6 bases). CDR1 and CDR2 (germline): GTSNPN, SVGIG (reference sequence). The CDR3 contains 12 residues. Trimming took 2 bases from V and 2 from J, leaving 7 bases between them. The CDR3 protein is CAWSRGTYEQYF. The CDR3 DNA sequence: TGTGCCTGGAGTCGGGGGACCTACGAGCAGTACTTC.

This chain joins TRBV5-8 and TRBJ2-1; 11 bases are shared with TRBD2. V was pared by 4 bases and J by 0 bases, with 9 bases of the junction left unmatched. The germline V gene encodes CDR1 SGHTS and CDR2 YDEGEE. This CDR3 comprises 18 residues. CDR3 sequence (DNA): TGTGCCAGCAGCCACTCCGGGACTAGCGGTGGCTCCTACAATGAGCAGTTCTTC. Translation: CASSHSGTSGGSYNEQFF.

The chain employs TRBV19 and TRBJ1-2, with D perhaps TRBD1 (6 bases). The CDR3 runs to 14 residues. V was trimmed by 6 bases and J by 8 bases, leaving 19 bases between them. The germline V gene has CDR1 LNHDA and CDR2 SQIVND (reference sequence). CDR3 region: CASRARTGTPGYTF. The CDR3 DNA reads TGTGCCAGTAGAGCCAGAACCGGGACACCGGGCTACACCTTC. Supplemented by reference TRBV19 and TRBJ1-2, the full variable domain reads DGGITQSPKYLFRKEGQNVTLSCEQNLNHDAMYWYRQDPGQGLRLIYYSQIVNDFQKGDIAEGYSVSREKKESFPLTVTSAQKNPTAFYLCASRARTGTPGYTFGSGTRLTVV.

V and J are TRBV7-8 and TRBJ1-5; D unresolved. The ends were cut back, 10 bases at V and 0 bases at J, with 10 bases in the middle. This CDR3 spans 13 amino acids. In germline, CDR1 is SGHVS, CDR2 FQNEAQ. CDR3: CATSLRSNQPQHF. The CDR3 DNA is TGTGCCACCTCACTCCGTAGCAATCAGCCCCAGCATTTT.

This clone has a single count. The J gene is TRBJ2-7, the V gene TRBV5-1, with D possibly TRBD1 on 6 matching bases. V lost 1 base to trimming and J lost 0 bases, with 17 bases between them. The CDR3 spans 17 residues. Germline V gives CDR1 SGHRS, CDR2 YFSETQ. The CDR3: CASSLITGGPSSYEQYF. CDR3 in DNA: TGCGCCAGCAGCTTGATTACTGGGGGCCCAAGCTCCTACGAGCAGTACTTC.

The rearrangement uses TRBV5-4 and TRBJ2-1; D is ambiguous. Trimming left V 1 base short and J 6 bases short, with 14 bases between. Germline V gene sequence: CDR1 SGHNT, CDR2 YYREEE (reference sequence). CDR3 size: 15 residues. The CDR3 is CASSLHLGTGNEQFF. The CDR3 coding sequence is TGTGCCAGCAGCTTGCATCTTGGCACGGGCAATGAGCAGTTCTTC.

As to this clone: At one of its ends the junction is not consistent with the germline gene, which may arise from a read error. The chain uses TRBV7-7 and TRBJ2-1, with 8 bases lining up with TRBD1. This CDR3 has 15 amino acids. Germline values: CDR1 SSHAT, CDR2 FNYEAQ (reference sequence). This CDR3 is CASSSTGEKRNEQFF. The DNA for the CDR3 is TGTGCTAGCAGCTCGACAGGGGAAAAGAGAAATGAGCAGTTCTTC.

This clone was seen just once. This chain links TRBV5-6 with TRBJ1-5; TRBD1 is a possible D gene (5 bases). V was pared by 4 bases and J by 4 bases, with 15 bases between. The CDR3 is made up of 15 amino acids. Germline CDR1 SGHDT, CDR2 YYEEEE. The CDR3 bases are TGTGCCAGCAGCCTTGGGGCAGGGTCTAATCAGCCCCAGCATTTT. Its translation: CASSLGAGSNQPQHF.